This TCR beta chain was recorded in a study of cytomegalovirus exposure and HLA in healthy donors. Turning to the study itself: Later, an analysis reported that the 95 to 150 validation repertoires had used the same platform as the approximately 720 first-cohort repertoires. Study-wide results and caveats: Under in vitro conditions, a few CMV-associated chains were confirmed as specific for CMV antigens.

Sequencing was performed with immunoSEQ multiplex PCR; in TCRdb, only in-frame clones are kept and a portion is missing. The sample has about 84,000 clones; approximately 91% are singletons. As for this clone: Its antigen is still unknown.

V dropped 7 bases and J dropped 5 bases, with 18 bases sitting between them. The V gene's germline CDR1 is MNHEY and CDR2 SVGAGI. The CDR3 consists of 14 residues. The sample comprised PBMCs. The sequence was collected from a young man in good health and CMV-seronegative. The chain employs TRBV6-5 and TRBJ2-7; weak D call: TRBD1 (5 bases). DNA for the CDR3: TGTGCCAGCATCCCTTTTACAGGCTTAGACGAGCAGTACTTC. Amino acid sequence: CASIPFTGLDEQYF.